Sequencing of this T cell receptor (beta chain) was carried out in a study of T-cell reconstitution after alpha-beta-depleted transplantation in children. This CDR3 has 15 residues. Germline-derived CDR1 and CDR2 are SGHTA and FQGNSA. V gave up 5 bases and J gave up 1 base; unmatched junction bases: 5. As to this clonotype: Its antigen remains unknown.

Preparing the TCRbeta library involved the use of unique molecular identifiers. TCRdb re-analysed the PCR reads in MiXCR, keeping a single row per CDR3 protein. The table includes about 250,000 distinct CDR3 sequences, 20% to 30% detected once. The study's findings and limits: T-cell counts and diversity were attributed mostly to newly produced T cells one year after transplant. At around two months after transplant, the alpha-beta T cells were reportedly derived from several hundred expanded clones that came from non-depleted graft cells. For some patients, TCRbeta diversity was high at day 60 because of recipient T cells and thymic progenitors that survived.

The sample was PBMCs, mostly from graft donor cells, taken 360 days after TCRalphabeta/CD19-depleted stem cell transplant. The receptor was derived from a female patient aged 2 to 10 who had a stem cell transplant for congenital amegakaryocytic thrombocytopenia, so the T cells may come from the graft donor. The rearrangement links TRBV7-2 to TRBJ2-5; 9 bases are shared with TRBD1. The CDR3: CASSRDRALQETQYF. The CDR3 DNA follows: TGTGCCAGCAGCCGGGACAGGGCCCTCCAAGAGACCCAGTACTTC.